These 12 T cell receptor beta chains originate from one sample sequenced in a study of T cell clonality in common variable immunodeficiency. Libraries were prepared by immunoSEQ multiplex PCR; TCRdb keeps only in-frame clonotypes and omits some of them. The repertoire has about 81,000 clones, none seen only once; the ten largest take around 0.82%. Sequencing was performed on peripheral blood mononuclear cells. The source of these receptors is a person aged 18 to 75 in good health.

At least ten counts were recorded for this clone. The read comes to an end 3 residues before the CDR3 does, leaving the germline J gene to fill in the end. This sample includes further DNA sequences coding for the same CDR3. V and J are TRBV7-2 and TRBJ1-5; TRBD1 agrees at 7 bases. The CDR3 runs to 13 residues. With 6 bases clipped from V and 4 bases from J, the junction kept 3 bases outside the gene matches. The germline CDR1 and CDR2 sequences are SGHTA and FQGNSA. The CDR3 sequence: CASSIRGNQPQHF. CDR3 bases read: TGTGCCAGCAGTATCAGGGGGAATCAGCCC. Full variable domain (rest looked up from reference TRBV7-2 and TRBJ1-5): GAGVSQSPSNKVTEKGKDVELRCDPISGHTALYWYRQSLGQGLEFLIYFQGNSAPDKSGLPSDRFSAERTGGSVSTLTIQRTQQEDSAVYLCASSIRGNQPQHFGDGTRLSIL.

This clone was recorded many times. The CDR3 end is not reached by the read, which stops 3 residues before it; the germline J gene fills it in. V and J are TRBV5-5 and TRBJ1-5; 8 positions agree with TRBD1. Germline V lookup: CDR1 SGHKS, CDR2 YYEKEE (reference sequence). The CDR3 has 14 residues. The J segment lost 2 bases and the V segment lost 3 bases, leaving 1 base of the junction unmatched. The sequenced CDR3 bases are TGTGCCAGCAGCTCACAGGGGGGCAATCAGCCC. This codes for CASSSQGGNQP. The whole CDR3 sequence reads CASSSQGGNQPQHF. Full variable domain (remainder filled in from reference TRBV5-5 and TRBJ1-5): DAGVTQSPTHLIKTRGQQVTLRCSPISGHKSVSWYQQVLGQGPQFIFQYYEKEERGRGNFPDRFSARQFPNYSSELNVNALLLGDSALYLCASSSQGGNQPQHFGDGTRLSIL.

This clone was detected ten times or more. Read sequence stops 3 residues before the CDR3 end, and the germline J gene provides the missing end. This chain joins TRBV20-1 and TRBJ2-1, with 9 bases fitting TRBD2. Germline V gene sequence: CDR1 DFQATT, CDR2 SNEGSKA (reference sequence). This CDR3 contains 18 residues. The V segment lost 2 bases and the J segment 5 bases; nucleotides outside the gene matches: 16. CDR3 in amino acids: CSARYPSGMTVGHNEQFF. The sequenced part of the CDR3 DNA is TGCAGTGCTAGATATCCTAGCGGGATGACGGTAGGCCACAATGAG.

A remark on this clone: The CDR3 is cut off 3 residues early in the read; its end comes from the germline J gene. The chain uses TRBV10-2 and TRBJ2-1; 12 bases are a match to TRBD2. The ends lost 2 bases at V and 7 bases at J; junction bases unmatched: 6. CDR3 length: 16 amino acids. CDR1 WSHSY and CDR2 SAAADI come from the germline V gene. The part of the CDR3 DNA that was read is TGCGCCAGCAGTGAGCGGGGCGGACTAGCGGGAAATGAG. This translates into CASSERGGLAGNE. The whole CDR3 protein reads CASSERGGLAGNEQFF.

In its sample, this clone was seen many times. The read ends 3 residues before the CDR3 terminus; that terminus is restored from the germline J gene. V is TRBV2 and J is TRBJ2-1; the match to TRBD1 covers 7 bases. After removal of 7 bases from V and 5 bases from J, the junction contained 5 bases not matched to a gene. There are 13 residues in the CDR3. Germline values: CDR1 SNHLY, CDR2 FYNNEI. The CDR3 here is CASTGGYDNEQFF. The CDR3 bases that were read are TGTGCCAGCACAGGGGGTTATGACAATGAG.

This clone was counted ten times or more. The read ends 3 residues before the CDR3 terminus; that terminus is restored from the germline J gene. The J gene is TRBJ2-7, the V gene TRBV20-1; 9 nucleotides agree with TRBD1. The CDR3 runs 15 residues. The V gene end was trimmed by 1 base and the J gene end by 1 base; junction bases not matched to a gene: 5. Germline V gives CDR1 DFQATT, CDR2 SNEGSKA (reference sequence). The sequenced part of the CDR3 DNA is TGCAGTGCTAGAGCCCTTGGACAGGGGTCCTACGAG. Translating it yields CSARALGQGSYE. The whole CDR3 reads CSARALGQGSYEQYF.

This clone was counted at least ten times. The read terminates 3 residues before the CDR3 end, so the remaining end is supplied by the germline J gene. The J gene is TRBJ2-7, the V gene TRBV20-1, with 13 bases that match TRBD2. The CDR3 has 18 amino acids. J lost 3 bases, V lost 3 bases, and 14 bases had no gene match. Germline V lookup: CDR1 DFQATT, CDR2 SNEGSKA (reference sequence). CDR3 DNA, as far as it was read: TGCAGTGCTAGTTTTAGAGGACTAGCGGGAGTTATTCGCTACGAG. Its translation is CSASFRGLAGVIRYE. The complete CDR3 sequence is CSASFRGLAGVIRYEQYF.

This clone has a count of ten or more. The CDR3 end falls 3 residues outside the read, so it is completed with the germline J gene. The genes are TRBV28 and TRBJ1-6; TRBD1 might be the D (5 bases). V gave up 7 bases and J gave up 9 bases, with 10 bases separating them. CDR1 MDHEN and CDR2 SYDVKM come from the germline V gene. This CDR3 region has 12 residues. The covered CDR3 bases are TGTGCCAGCAAAGGGGTAGTTTCACCC. As protein: CASKGVVSP. The entire CDR3 reads CASKGVVSPLHF. Full variable domain (rest looked up from reference TRBV28 and TRBJ1-6): DVKVTQSSRYLVKRTGEKVFLECVQDMDHENMFWYRQDPGLGLRLIYFSYDVKMKEKGDIPEGYSVSREKKERFSLILESASTNQTSMYLCASKGVVSPLHFGNGTRLTVT.

This clone was seen many times. The CDR3 end falls 3 residues outside the read, so it is completed with the germline J gene. The V gene is TRBV19, the J gene TRBJ1-4; 11 positions agree with TRBD1. Germline CDR1 is LNHDA and CDR2 is SQIVND (reference sequence). The CDR3 has 15 amino acids. V was pared by 6 bases and J by 3 bases, with 3 bases of the junction left unmatched. The CDR3 reads CASSGQGAANEKLFF. CDR3 DNA, as far as it was read: TGTGCCAGTAGCGGACAGGGGGCTGCTAATGAAAAA.

Many counts were recorded for this clone. The CDR3 goes on 3 residues after the read ends, and that part is filled in from the germline J gene. The chain employs TRBV7-9 and TRBJ2-7; 7 bases line up with TRBD2. Losses at the gene ends were 0 bases for V and 3 bases for J; bases not matched to a gene: 2. CDR1 and CDR2 from the germline V gene are SEHNR and FQNEAQ (reference sequence). This CDR3 is 14 amino acids long. The CDR3 DNA, read in part, is TGTGCCAGCAGCTTAGCCGGACTAGTCTACGAG. Translating gives CASSLAGLVYE. The full CDR3 sequence reads CASSLAGLVYEQYF.

This clone was counted ten times or more. The read gets to within 3 residues of the CDR3 end, and the germline J gene fills in the rest. The chain recombines TRBV7-3 with TRBJ2-1; 9 positions agree with TRBD1. Germline CDR1 and CDR2: SGHTA and FQGTGA. CDR3 size: 16 residues. V was pared by 4 bases and J by 2 bases, with 6 bases of the junction left unmatched. The covered CDR3 bases are TGTGCCAGCAGCTCCGGGACAGGGTACCCCTACAATGAG. This gives the protein CASSSGTGYPYNE. The full CDR3 reads CASSSGTGYPYNEQFF.

This clone was observed at least ten times. The read comes to an end 3 residues before the CDR3 does, leaving the germline J gene to fill in the end. The chain carries TRBV7-2 and TRBJ2-7; a weak D match, TRBD1 (6 bases). Germline V gives CDR1 SGHTA, CDR2 FQGNSA. This CDR3 comprises 15 residues. Trimming removed 3 bases from V and 1 base from J, with 13 bases in between. The CDR3 sequence is CASSFSGTLSYEQYF. The CDR3 bases that were read are TGTGCCAGCAGCTTCTCCGGGACACTTTCCTACGAG.